The T cell receptor (beta chain) under discussion was sequenced for a study of T cells after yellow fever vaccination. Study-level findings and limits: A large majority of primary-vaccination clones showed up again after the booster (about 97% CD4, around 85% CD8).

A single record per CDR3 protein comes from TCRdb applying MiXCR to the 5' RACE reads. The data show 350,000 to 550,000 distinct CDR3 sequences, over 15% seen once. Worth noting for this clonotype: Antigen: not known.

This receptor was identified in a young man who received the YFV17D yellow fever vaccine. The source was PBMCs, collected before the yellow fever booster vaccination.

The CDR3 region is CASSQEEGGEAYEQYF. The DNA of the CDR3 is TGTGCCAGCAGCCAAGAGGAAGGGGGGGAGGCCTACGAGCAGTACTTC. The rearrangement uses TRBV4-2 and TRBJ2-7, with a tentative D call TRBD2 (7 bases). Germline CDR1 LGHNA, CDR2 YNFKEQ. V lost 0 bases and J 2 bases, leaving 14 bases between the germline ends. This CDR3 spans 16 amino acids.